This T cell receptor beta chain originates from a study of monozygotic twins with inflammatory bowel disease. Two nested PCRs, run for roughly 15 and 9 cycles, were applied to TCRalpha and TCRbeta cDNA. For each CDR3 protein, TCRdb gives one entry from its re-call of the 5' RACE reads, without DNA. The sample has 140,000 to 150,000 distinct CDR3 sequences. The CDR3 consists of 13 residues. From germline, CDR1 is SGHVS and CDR2 FQNEAQ. The TCR sequence derives from a human donor with ulcerative colitis or Crohn's disease, or a healthy co-twin of an affected twin (not recorded which). The material sequenced was blood. This rearrangement joins TRBV7-8 to TRBJ2-7. This CDR3 is CASSLDSTYEQYF.